This TCR beta chain stems from a study of shared clonotypes between healthy human individuals. The CDR3 totals 13 residues. V lost 3 bases to trimming and J lost 4 bases, with 11 bases between them. The germline CDR1 and CDR2 sequences are SGDLS and YYNGEE. Repertoires were generated with immunoSEQ multiplex PCR, while TCRdb's copy carries only in-frame clones and drops some. This table holds around 1,900,000 clones, just over 90% found once. CD45RO-negative CD8 cells positively selected for CCR7 made up the naive population, which excluded terminally differentiated effector memory CD45RA+ cells. The chain joins TRBV9 to TRBJ2-7; no reliable D call. Sequenced material: naive CD8+ T cells from PBMCs. The source is a young man in good health. Some clones in this sample may be carry-over from other donors' samples. CDR3 DNA sequence: TGTGCCAGCAGCGCCTCCCCCCTTTACGAGCAGTACTTC. Translated, it gives CASSASPLYEQYF.